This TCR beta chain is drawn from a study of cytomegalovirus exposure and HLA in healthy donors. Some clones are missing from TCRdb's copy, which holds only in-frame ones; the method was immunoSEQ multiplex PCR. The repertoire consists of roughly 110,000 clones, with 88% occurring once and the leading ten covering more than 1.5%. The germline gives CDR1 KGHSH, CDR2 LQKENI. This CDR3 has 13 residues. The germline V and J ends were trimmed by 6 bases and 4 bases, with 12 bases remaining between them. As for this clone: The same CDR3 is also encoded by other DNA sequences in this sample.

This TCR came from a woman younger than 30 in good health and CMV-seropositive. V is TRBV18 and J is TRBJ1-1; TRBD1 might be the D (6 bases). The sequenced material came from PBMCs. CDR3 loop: CASSLQGGTEAFF. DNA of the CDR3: TGTGCCAGCTCCCTACAGGGTGGCACTGAAGCTTTCTTT. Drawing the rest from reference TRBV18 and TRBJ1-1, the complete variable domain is NAGVMQNPRHLVRRRGQEARLRCSPMKGHSHVYWYRQLPEEGLKFMVYLQKENIIDESGMPKERFSAEFPKEGPSILRIQQVVRGDSAAYFCASSLQGGTEAFFGQGTRLTVV.